Sequencing of this TCR beta chain was carried out in a study of cytomegalovirus exposure and HLA in healthy donors. It was with 60 Vbeta and 13 Jbeta primers that the PCR ran. The data were produced by immunoSEQ multiplex PCR, yet TCRdb's version contains in-frame clones alone and is incomplete. This repertoire shows fewer than 150,000 clones, 80% found once; its top ten account for under 7.5%. V was clipped by 0 bases and J by 3 bases; unmatched bases: 6. The CDR3 runs 18 residues. The germline V gene has CDR1 SGHRS and CDR2 YFSETQ. Broader study findings: Further analysis, carried out later, found HLA-associated TCR beta chains more clonally expanded than equally common other chains. Sequencing likely generated an artifact that appeared as a cluster of highly shared sequence variants. In an earlier analysis, most TCR beta V segments were productive about 87% or about 30% of the time.

Remarks on this clone: Its antigen is unidentified.

The origin of this receptor is a man in his forties in good health and CMV-seropositive. The sample taken for sequencing was PBMCs. The genes are TRBV5-1 and TRBJ2-1; the match to TRBD2 covers 13 bases. The CDR3 nucleotides read TGCGCCAGCAGCTTGGCAGGGACTAGCGGGAAGATCTACAATGAGCAGTTCTTC. It translates to CASSLAGTSGKIYNEQFF.